Each of the 20 T cell receptor beta chains below was sequenced from the same sample in a study of T cell responses to AZD1222 COVID-19 vaccine. The assay was immunoSEQ multiplex PCR, and TCRdb's table has in-frame clones only and misses some. Of roughly 80,000 clones in the sample, around 90% were seen once. The sequences come from peripheral blood, collected on day 0 of MenACWY control vaccination. The source is an adult in good health.

The rearrangement uses TRBV9 and TRBJ1-2; TRBD1 is a possible D gene (6 bases). The V end was cut by 4 bases, the J end by 4 bases, with 20 bases between. CDR1 SGDLS and CDR2 YYNGEE come from the germline V gene. The CDR3 is 16 amino acids. The CDR3: CASSFQSGDYFYGYTF. In DNA, the CDR3 is TGTGCCAGCAGCTTCCAATCAGGGGATTATTTCTATGGCTACACCTTC. The variable domain in full, completed from reference TRBV9 and TRBJ1-2, reads DSGVTQTPKHLITATGQRVTLRCSPRSGDLSVYWYQQSLDQGLQFLIQYYNGEERAKGNILERFSAQQFPDLHSELNLSSLELGDSALYFCASSFQSGDYFYGYTFGSGTRLTVV.

The V and J genes are TRBV7-8 and TRBJ1-5; 8 bases are shared with TRBD1. After removal of 8 bases from V and 0 bases from J, the junction contained 6 bases not matched to a gene. The CDR3 sequence is 15 residues long. Looked up from germline, CDR1 is SGHVS and CDR2 is FQNEAQ. CDR3 amino acids: CASGQGPYSNQPQHF. The CDR3 region has the DNA TGTGCCAGCGGACAGGGACCGTATAGCAATCAGCCCCAGCATTTT.

J is TRBJ2-5 and V is TRBV9, with D possibly being TRBD1 (5 bases). From germline, CDR1 is SGDLS and CDR2 YYNGEE. The CDR3 consists of 16 residues. V lost 1 base to trimming and J lost 1 base, with 14 bases between them. The DNA of the CDR3 is TGTGCCAGCAGCGTACACATCCGGCAGGGCCAAGAGACCCAGTACTTC. Encoded protein: CASSVHIRQGQETQYF.

The rearrangement links TRBV4-2 to TRBJ2-7, with D hard to call. Germline V gene sequence: CDR1 LGHNA, CDR2 YNFKEQ. V was clipped by 8 bases and J by 3 bases, with 17 bases between them. The CDR3 loop spans 14 amino acids. The CDR3: CASSPWGSNYEQYF. CDR3 coding DNA: TGTGCCAGCTCCCCTTGGGGTAGCAACTACGAGCAGTACTTC.

J is TRBJ1-1 and V is TRBV19; D remains ambiguous. V lost 5 bases, J lost 0 bases, and 7 bases lay in between. CDR3 length: 13 amino acids. Germline V gene lookup returns CDR1 LNHDA and CDR2 SQIVND (reference sequence). CDR3 protein: CASSVDLNTEAFF. DNA of the CDR3: TGTGCCAGTAGTGTGGACCTGAACACTGAAGCTTTCTTT.

The chain joins TRBV29-1 to TRBJ1-1; 9 bases map to TRBD1. This CDR3 has 13 residues. Germline CDR1 SQVTM, CDR2 ANQGSEA. The ends lost 7 bases at V and 0 bases at J; junction bases unmatched: 3. CDR3 sequence (DNA): TGCAGCGGGACAGGGGCTATGAACACTGAAGCTTTCTTT. The encoded protein is CSGTGAMNTEAFF.

J is TRBJ2-2 and V is TRBV14; D may be TRBD2 (5 bases). Germline V gene lookup returns CDR1 SGHDN and CDR2 FVKESK. Trimming stripped 2 bases from V and 0 bases from J, with 19 bases between. The CDR3 extends over 19 amino acids. This CDR3 reads CASSQNLVGSTANTGELFF. CDR3 sequence (DNA): TGTGCCAGCAGCCAAAATCTCGTAGGGAGCACCGCGAACACCGGGGAGCTGTTTTTT.

The chain has TRBV6-2 or TRBV6-3 and TRBJ2-7; maybe TRBD1 (6 bases). V was clipped by 2 bases and J by 4 bases, with 18 bases between them. The CDR3 spans 16 residues. CDR1 is MNHEY and CDR2 is SVGEGT in the germline V gene. In DNA form, the CDR3 reads TGTGCCAGCAGTTACACATTAATCGGACAGCGATACGAGCAGTACTTC. It yields the protein CASSYTLIGQRYEQYF.

V and J are TRBV19 and TRBJ2-1; 11 bases map to TRBD1. Looked up from germline, CDR1 is LNHDA and CDR2 is SQIVND (reference sequence). CDR3 length: 14 amino acids. The trim removed 7 bases at V and 6 bases at J, leaving 5 bases unmatched. CDR3 in DNA: TGTGCCAGTAAGTGGACAGGGGGCGGCAATGAGCAGTTCTTC. Translated, it gives CASKWTGGGNEQFF.

This clone was picked up one time. This chain uses TRBV9 with TRBJ2-1; 11 bases fit TRBD1. The CDR3 extends over 14 amino acids. With 0 bases clipped from V and 10 bases from J, the junction kept 3 bases outside the gene matches. The germline gives CDR1 SGDLS, CDR2 YYNGEE. The CDR3 here is CASSVGGQGVEQFF. The CDR3 DNA reads TGTGCCAGCAGCGTAGGGGGACAGGGGGTAGAGCAGTTCTTC.

The gene calls are TRBV6-5 and TRBJ1-6; D might be TRBD1 (6 bases). V was trimmed by 2 bases and J by 7 bases, leaving 9 bases between them. The CDR3 is made up of 14 amino acids. Germline lookup yields CDR1 MNHEY and CDR2 SVGAGI. The CDR3 loop is CASSYRTANSPLHF. In DNA form, the CDR3 reads TGTGCCAGCAGTTACAGGACAGCGAATTCACCCCTCCACTTT.

The J gene is TRBJ2-5, the V gene TRBV3-1 (or the pseudogene TRBV3-2); a weak D match, TRBD2 (6 bases). The V gene's germline CDR1 is LGHDT and CDR2 YNNKEL (reference sequence). This CDR3 comprises 13 residues. Deletions cut 4 bases from V and 6 bases from J, with 12 bases between. CDR3 sequence: CASSRVAGKTQYF. CDR3 bases: TGTGCCAGCAGCCGAGTGGCGGGGAAGACCCAGTACTTC.

A single count supports this clone. V gene TRBV4-3 combines with J gene TRBJ1-2; 7 bases fit TRBD1. The J segment lost 4 bases and the V segment lost 3 bases, leaving 5 bases of the junction unmatched. The CDR3 has 14 amino acids. Germline V gene lookup returns CDR1 LGHNA and CDR2 YSLEER. The CDR3 loop reads CASSHDDRVYGYTF. The CDR3 DNA reads as TGCGCCAGCAGCCATGATGACAGGGTCTATGGCTACACCTTC.

The chain is built from TRBV18 and TRBJ1-2; TRBD1 aligns across 11 bases. The CDR3 has 16 residues. Trimming cost V 2 bases and J 8 bases; bases outside gene matches: 10. CDR1 and CDR2 from the germline V gene are KGHSH and LQKENI. The CDR3 DNA sequence: TGTGCCAGCTCACCATCGGCATCCGGGACAGGGGGAGGCTACACCTTC. This gives the protein CASSPSASGTGGGYTF. The whole variable domain, filled in from reference TRBV18 and TRBJ1-2, reads NAGVMQNPRHLVRRRGQEARLRCSPMKGHSHVYWYRQLPEEGLKFMVYLQKENIIDESGMPKERFSAEFPKEGPSILRIQQVVRGDSAAYFCASSPSASGTGGGYTFGSGTRLTVV.

This rearrangement joins TRBV6-2 or TRBV6-3 to TRBJ1-5; possibly TRBD1 for D (5 bases). Germline V lookup: CDR1 MNHEY, CDR2 SVGEGT. There are 18 residues in the CDR3. The ends were cut back, 2 bases at V and 3 bases at J, with 20 bases in the middle. The CDR3 DNA is TGTGCCAGCAGTTACCCGCGACATGGGGGAGGGATCAATCAGCCCCAGCATTTT. This gives the protein CASSYPRHGGGINQPQHF.

The gene calls are TRBV19 and TRBJ1-1, with D hard to call. Trimming stripped 3 bases from V and 5 bases from J, with 16 bases between. CDR3 size: 15 residues. Germline V gene data show CDR1 as LNHDA and CDR2 as SQIVND (reference sequence). The CDR3 loop reads CASSIAAVVGTEAFF. The CDR3 DNA reads TGTGCCAGTAGTATCGCGGCAGTTGTAGGGACTGAAGCTTTCTTT. Full variable domain (remainder filled in from reference TRBV19 and TRBJ1-1): DGGITQSPKYLFRKEGQNVTLSCEQNLNHDAMYWYRQDPGQGLRLIYYSQIVNDFQKGDIAEGYSVSREKKESFPLTVTSAQKNPTAFYLCASSIAAVVGTEAFFGQGTRLTVV.

The chain combines TRBV5-3 with TRBJ1-2; a weak D match, TRBD1 (5 bases). TRBV5-3 is treated as an ORF (open reading frame) with a function not yet certain. The CDR3 runs to 14 residues. Trimming cost V 4 bases and J 2 bases, with 12 bases left between them. CDR3 nucleotides: TGTGCCAGAAGCGCCCCCGCAGGGAACTATGGCTACACCTTC. Translated, it gives CARSAPAGNYGYTF.

The V gene is TRBV7-9, the J gene TRBJ2-5; D is possibly TRBD1 (6 bases). The germline V and J ends were trimmed by 3 bases and 5 bases, with 13 bases remaining between them. Germline V CDR1 and CDR2: SEHNR, FQNEAQ (reference sequence). The CDR3 is made up of 14 amino acids. The CDR3 DNA reads TGTGCCAGCAGCTTCACAGGGATGGGGGAGACCCAGTACTTC. Its translation is CASSFTGMGETQYF.

This clone was counted between two and nine times. This rearrangement joins TRBV29-1 to TRBJ2-1, with unresolved D. Germline values: CDR1 SQVTM, CDR2 ANQGSEA. Trimming took 3 bases from V and 3 from J, leaving 3 bases between them. CDR3 length: 11 residues. Here the CDR3 reads CSVEFYNEQFF. In DNA form, the CDR3 reads TGCAGCGTTGAGTTCTACAATGAGCAGTTCTTC.

The chain recombines TRBV6-5 with TRBJ1-1; D not resolved. Trimming took off 2 bases at V and 5 bases at J, with 18 bases between the two ends. The germline V gene encodes CDR1 MNHEY and CDR2 SVGAGI. The CDR3 loop spans 16 amino acids. The CDR3, as DNA: TGTGCCAGCAGTTACCGGGCAGCCGGGCCTGGAACTGAAGCTTTCTTT. Encoded protein: CASSYRAAGPGTEAFF.